The 26 T cell receptor beta chains below all came from one sample that was sequenced in a study of blood T cells in healthy people across ages. A sample-barcoded 5' primer and a J-beta primer mix were used in a second PCR of about 6 to 11 cycles. TCRdb ran MiXCR on the 5' RACE reads and lists one entry per CDR3 protein. The table has around 1.5 million distinct CDR3 sequences, approximately 60% seen once. Sequencing used blood. The origin of the receptors is a man in his late teens or twenties in good health.

V usage is TRBV7-6 and J usage is TRBJ2-3; maybe TRBD1 (6 bases). The germline V gene has CDR1 SGHVS and CDR2 FNYEAQ. V gave up 5 bases and J gave up 0 bases, with 21 bases separating them. The CDR3 totals 18 residues. CDR3 coding DNA: TGTGCCAGCAGCCCAGGAATCCTTGACAGGTGGAGCACAGATACGCAGTATTTT. It yields the protein CASSPGILDRWSTDTQYF.

Only a few counts were recorded for this clonotype. The chain couples TRBV5-5 to TRBJ2-3; the D gene is possibly TRBD2 (5 bases). The CDR3 loop spans 16 amino acids. Germline V gene data show CDR1 as SGHKS and CDR2 as YYEKEE (reference sequence). The V end was cut by 2 bases, the J end by 0 bases, with 13 bases between. The CDR3 sequence is CASSLTDSKSTDTQYF. The CDR3 DNA reads TGTGCCAGCAGCTTAACGGACTCCAAAAGCACAGATACGCAGTATTTT.

There are a few counts of this clonotype. The chain has TRBV5-1 and TRBJ2-5; the D gene is possibly TRBD2 (6 bases). The germline V gene has CDR1 SGHRS and CDR2 YFSETQ. V was clipped by 0 bases and J by 3 bases, with 9 bases between them. This CDR3 is built from 14 residues. Here the CDR3 DNA reads TGCGCCAGCAGCTTGGAGGCGGGGAAAGAGACCCAGTACTTC. This encodes CASSLEAGKETQYF. The full variable domain, its missing parts supplied by reference TRBV5-1 and TRBJ2-5, is KAGVTQTPRYLIKTRGQQVTLSCSPISGHRSVSWYQQTPGQGLQFLFEYFSETQRNKGNFPGRFSGRQFSNSRSEMNVSTLELGDSALYLCASSLEAGKETQYFGPGTRLLVL.

Turning to this clonotype: Sequence at one end of the junction differs from germline and may be a read error. For the CDR3, the DNA is TGTGCCCGCAGCCCCCCGATGCTGATAGAATACAATGAGCAGTACTTC. Translating it yields CARSPPMLIEYNEQYF. The genes are TRBV27 and TRBJ2-1, with unresolved D. The J call could be wrong; TRBJ2-7 is a better fit for the DNA end. The CDR3 is 16 amino acids. The V gene's germline CDR1 is MNHEY and CDR2 SMNVEV (reference sequence).

A few counts support this clonotype. This rearrangement joins TRBV20-1 to TRBJ2-5, with D tentatively TRBD1 (5 bases). Per the germline V gene, CDR1 is DFQATT and CDR2 is SNEGSKA (reference sequence). This CDR3 spans 15 amino acids. Between the trimmed V and J ends, which lost 6 bases and 5 bases, there was a span of 22 bases. The chain's CDR3 is CSAARTLAKGETQYF. The CDR3 DNA is TGCAGTGCAGCGAGAACGCTCGCCAAGGGGGAGACCCAGTACTTC.

This clonotype appeared a few times. The chain is built from TRBV5-1 and TRBJ2-3; the D is unclear. Between the trimmed V and J ends, which lost 2 bases and 2 bases, there was a span of 12 bases. CDR1 is SGHRS, CDR2 YFSETQ, per germline. This CDR3 has 15 residues. In DNA, the CDR3 is TGCGCCAGCAGCTTAAGGTCCTTATCCACAGATACGCAGTATTTT. Protein: CASSLRSLSTDTQYF. Full variable domain (missing parts from reference TRBV5-1 and TRBJ2-3): KAGVTQTPRYLIKTRGQQVTLSCSPISGHRSVSWYQQTPGQGLQFLFEYFSETQRNKGNFPGRFSGRQFSNSRSEMNVSTLELGDSALYLCASSLRSLSTDTQYFGPGTRLTVL.

This clonotype has more than one count but fewer than ten. The chain couples TRBV7-9 to TRBJ2-1, with D possibly matching TRBD2 (6 bases). The germline V gene has CDR1 SEHNR and CDR2 FQNEAQ (reference sequence). The CDR3 consists of 13 residues. V was cut by 5 bases and J by 3 bases, with 8 bases left in between. The CDR3, as DNA: TGTGCCAGCAGCATGGGACTCTACAATGAGCAGTTCTTC. This sequence encodes CASSMGLYNEQFF.

The chain carries TRBV27 and TRBJ2-2, with 7 bases that match TRBD2. Trimming removed 4 bases from V and 5 bases from J; junction bases left unmatched: 7. CDR1 and CDR2 (germline): MNHEY, SMNVEV (reference sequence). CDR3 length equals 15 residues. CDR3 nucleotides: TGTGCCAGCAGTTGGTTCGGGGGGAGAACCGGGGAGCTGTTTTTT. This encodes CASSWFGGRTGELFF.

In this sample, this clonotype turned up a few times. The V and J genes are TRBV29-1 and TRBJ2-3; perhaps D is TRBD1 or TRBD2 (5 bases each). Per the germline V gene, CDR1 is SQVTM and CDR2 is ANQGSEA. The CDR3 has 14 residues. V dropped 6 bases and J dropped 4 bases, with 17 bases sitting between them. The CDR3 sequence: CSVDGVEGADTQYF. The DNA for the CDR3 is TGCAGCGTCGACGGGGTTGAAGGGGCAGATACGCAGTATTTT.

In this sample, this clonotype turned up a few times. The chain is built from TRBV4-3 and TRBJ1-2; possibly TRBD1 for D (6 bases). The CDR3 is made up of 17 amino acids. Looked up from germline, CDR1 is LGHNA and CDR2 is YSLEER. Trimming shortened V by 3 bases and J by 3 bases, and 20 bases separated the two germline ends. CDR3 sequence (DNA): TGCGCCAGCAGCCAGGGAGTACAGGGTCCCTCCTACTATGGCTACACCTTC. It specifies CASSQGVQGPSYYGYTF.

This chain joins TRBV28 and TRBJ2-7, with TRBD1 matching 8 bases. Germline V lookup: CDR1 MDHEN, CDR2 SYDVKM. The CDR3 runs to 15 residues. V lost 3 bases and J lost 5; bases outside the gene matches: 9. As DNA, the CDR3 is TGTGCCAGCAGTTTGACCGGGACAGGTACCCACGAGCAGTACTTC. It codes for CASSLTGTGTHEQYF.

The genes are TRBV6-6 and TRBJ1-6, with D perhaps matching TRBD1 (5 bases). The CDR3 is 17 amino acids. The V end lost 0 bases, the J end lost 0 bases, and 9 bases lay between the germline ends. Germline V gives CDR1 MNHNY, CDR2 SVGAGI (reference sequence). The CDR3: CASSYSGQPSYNSPLHF. CDR3 coding DNA: TGTGCCAGCAGTTACTCGGGGCAGCCCTCCTATAATTCACCCCTCCACTTT.

In its sample, this clonotype was seen once. The V and J genes are TRBV15 and TRBJ2-7; 7 nucleotides line up with TRBD1. The CDR3 is made up of 14 amino acids. Trimming cost V 1 base and J 5 bases; bases outside gene matches: 5. The germline CDR1 and CDR2 sequences are LNHNV and YYDKDF (reference sequence). The CDR3 sequence: CATSRVTTGDEQYF. The CDR3 DNA follows: TGTGCCACCAGCAGAGTTACAACAGGGGACGAGCAGTACTTC.

This clonotype was seen a handful of times. J is TRBJ1-5 and V is TRBV29-1; a possible D gene is TRBD1 (6 bases). This CDR3 has 15 residues. CDR1 SQVTM and CDR2 ANQGSEA come from the germline V gene. V lost 7 bases, J lost 6 bases, and 22 bases lay in between. CDR3 in DNA: TGCAGCGCGGCCGAACAAGGGGGGGGTAGTCAGCCCCAGCATTTT. Amino acids: CSAAEQGGGSQPQHF.

The rearrangement links TRBV18 to TRBJ2-7; weak D call: TRBD1 (5 bases). The germline V gene encodes CDR1 KGHSH and CDR2 LQKENI. Deletions cut 0 bases from V and 6 bases from J, with 9 bases between. CDR3 length equals 13 residues. CDR3 DNA: TGTGCCAGCTCACCACCTGGGGCCGTCGAGCAGTACTTC. It encodes CASSPPGAVEQYF.

CDR3 DNA: TGCGCCAGCAGCTCGGACGTAGGTACTGAAGCTTTCTTT. This codes for CASSSDVGTEAFF. The V gene is TRBV5-1, the J gene TRBJ1-1; no clear D. Germline values: CDR1 SGHRS, CDR2 YFSETQ. The CDR3 sequence is 13 residues long. V was trimmed by 3 bases and J by 5 bases, leaving 11 bases between them.

The rearrangement joins TRBV25-1 to TRBJ1-2; 7 bases match TRBD1. The length of the CDR3 is 15 residues. The ends lost 4 bases at V and 2 bases at J; junction bases unmatched: 7. Germline V gene data show CDR1 as MGHDK and CDR2 as SYGVNS. The CDR3, as DNA: TGTGCCAGCAGTGCTAGCCCGGACAGGAACTATGGCTACACCTTC. Protein product: CASSASPDRNYGYTF.

This clonotype was seen a few times. V gene TRBV25-1 combines with J gene TRBJ2-5; D not resolved. Germline assignment: CDR1 MGHDK and CDR2 SYGVNS. CDR3 length: 14 amino acids. The V end lost 7 bases, the J end lost 1 base, and 13 bases lay between the germline ends. Here the CDR3 DNA reads TGTGCCAGCAATGTGGGCCAGCCCCAAGAGACCCAGTACTTC. Residues: CASNVGQPQETQYF.

The J gene is TRBJ2-1, the V gene TRBV14; 15 bases align to TRBD2. The CDR3 is 14 residues long. V dropped 5 bases and J dropped 8; count of bases not matched to a gene: 1. The germline V gene has CDR1 SGHDN and CDR2 FVKESK. The CDR3 nucleotides are TGTGCCAGCAGCTGGACTAGCGGGAGGGATGAGCAGTTCTTC. Protein sequence: CASSWTSGRDEQFF.

The chain joins TRBV10-3 to TRBJ2-7; TRBD1 might be the D (6 bases). Trimming left V 6 bases short and J 5 bases short, with 11 bases between. The CDR3 runs 12 residues. Germline lookup yields CDR1 ENHRY and CDR2 SYGVKD. CDR3 in amino acids: CAISKQGNEQYF. The CDR3 DNA follows: TGTGCCATCAGCAAACAGGGCAACGAGCAGTACTTC.

The chain links TRBV27 to TRBJ2-2, with D tentatively TRBD2 (6 bases). V was clipped by 4 bases and J by 0 bases, with 21 bases between them. This CDR3 has 19 amino acids. Germline loops: CDR1 MNHEY, CDR2 SMNVEV (reference sequence). Here the CDR3 DNA reads TGTGCCAGCAGTTCCCGGGTTAGCGGAGTGAACGCGAACACCGGGGAGCTGTTTTTT. Residues: CASSSRVSGVNANTGELFF.

A few counts support this clonotype. V and J are TRBV5-5 and TRBJ2-1; 7 positions match TRBD1. The CDR3 runs to 15 residues. The J segment lost 8 bases and the V segment lost 4 bases, leaving 12 bases of the junction unmatched. Germline V CDR1 and CDR2: SGHKS, YYEKEE (reference sequence). The CDR3 loop is CASSPSSRGSYEQFF. The CDR3 region has the DNA TGTGCCAGCAGCCCCTCGTCCAGGGGGTCTTATGAGCAGTTCTTC.

This clonotype was seen a single time. The chain recombines TRBV6-2 or TRBV6-3 with TRBJ2-3; D is uncertain. The length of the CDR3 is 15 residues. Between the trimmed V and J ends, which lost 6 bases and 0 bases, there was a span of 13 bases. Germline lookup yields CDR1 MNHEY and CDR2 SVGEGT. The CDR3 loop is CASSPPTPSTDTQYF. In DNA, the CDR3 is TGTGCCAGCAGCCCCCCGACTCCCAGCACAGATACGCAGTATTTT.

This clonotype has just a few counts. The chain carries TRBV4-1 and TRBJ2-5; D is unresolved. The J call may be faulty, since TRBJ2-7 better matches the DNA end. The germline CDR1 and CDR2 sequences are MGHRA and YSYEKL. The CDR3 covers 15 residues. CDR3 sequence: CASSQGAEEIYEQYF. Written as DNA, the CDR3 is TGCGCCAGCAGCCAAGGCGCAGAGGAGATCTACGAGCAGTACTTC.

The chain has TRBV10-3 and TRBJ2-1, with 14 bases that match TRBD2. Looked up from germline, CDR1 is ENHRY and CDR2 is SYGVKD. CDR3 length: 15 residues. Unmatched junction bases numbered 5, after V lost 7 bases and J lost 6 bases. CDR3 protein: CAITGTSGSVNEQFF. Here the CDR3 DNA reads TGTGCCATCACCGGGACTAGCGGGAGTGTCAATGAGCAGTTCTTC.

This clonotype turned up a few times. This sequence joins TRBV9 and TRBJ1-4; D is uncertain. Germline V gene data show CDR1 as SGDLS and CDR2 as YYNGEE. There are 14 residues in the CDR3. V was pared by 3 bases and J by 7 bases, with 13 bases between. CDR3 loop: CASSERDWREKLFF. The DNA for the CDR3 is TGTGCCAGCAGCGAGCGGGATTGGCGTGAAAAACTGTTTTTT.